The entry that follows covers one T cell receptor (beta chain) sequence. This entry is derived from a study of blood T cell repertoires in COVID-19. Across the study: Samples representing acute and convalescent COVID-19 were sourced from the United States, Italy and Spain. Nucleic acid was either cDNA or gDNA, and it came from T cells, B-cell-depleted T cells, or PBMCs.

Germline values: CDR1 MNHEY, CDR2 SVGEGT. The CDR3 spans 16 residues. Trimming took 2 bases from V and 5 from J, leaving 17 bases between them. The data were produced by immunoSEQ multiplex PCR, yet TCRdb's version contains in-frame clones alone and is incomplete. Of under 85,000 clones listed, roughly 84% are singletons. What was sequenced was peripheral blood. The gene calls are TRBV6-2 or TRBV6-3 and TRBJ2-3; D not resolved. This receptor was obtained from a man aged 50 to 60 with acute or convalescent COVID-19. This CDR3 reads CASSYPLSGVVDTQYF. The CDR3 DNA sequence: TGTGCCAGCAGTTACCCCCTGAGTGGAGTGGTAGATACGCAGTATTTT.